A selection of T cell receptor beta chains follows, all from one sample in a study of cytomegalovirus exposure and HLA in healthy donors. Produced via immunoSEQ multiplex PCR; TCRdb's table is partial and in-frame only. The sample lists 40,000 to 50,000 clones, around three quarters occurring once. The sample comprised PBMCs. Source of these receptors: a young man in good health and CMV-seronegative. Both conserved end residues are part of each CDR3. D genes are given only for firm matches. A clone size is listed for some rows: how often the clone was seen (once, few, many), or a class if it is expanded.

TRBV6-1	TRBJ2-3	.	TRBD1	CASSEGGQPITDTQYF	TGTGCCAGCAGTGAAGGGGGACAGCCTATCACAGATACGCAGTATTTT
TRBV5-1	TRBJ1-1	.	.	CASSSPHGDGTEAFF	TGCGCCAGCAGCTCGCCACACGGAGATGGCACTGAAGCTTTCTTT
TRBV21-1	TRBJ2-7	.	.	CASNNLGQGMSYEQYF	TGTGCCAGCAACAATCTGGGACAGGGAATGAGTTACGAGCAGTACTTC
TRBV25-1	TRBJ2-7	few	TRBD1	CASSLLRDRGTYEQYF	TGTGCCAGCAGTCTCCTCCGGGACAGAGGGACGTACGAGCAGTACTTC
TRBV27	TRBJ2-7	.	TRBD2	CASSLVSAGGAYEQYF	TGTGCCAGCAGTTTAGTCTCAGCGGGAGGAGCCTACGAGCAGTACTTC
TRBV10-3	TRBJ2-5	.	TRBD2	CAISALAGEGTQYF	TGTGCCATCAGTGCACTAGCGGGAGAGGGGACCCAGTACTTC
TRBV12-1	TRBJ2-3	.	.	CASSFILTSSTDTQYF	TGTGCCAGCAGCTTTATACTAACTTCCAGCACAGATACGCAGTATTTT
TRBV19	TRBJ1-1	few	.	CASRTRGMNTEAFF	TGTGCCAGTAGGACCAGGGGCATGAACACTGAAGCTTTCTTT
TRBV19	TRBJ2-1	.	TRBD1	CASGTGGYNEQFF	TGTGCCAGCGGGACAGGGGGCTACAATGAGCAGTTCTTC
TRBV2	TRBJ2-7	once	.	CASSHVEGHEQYF	TGTGCCAGCAGCCACGTTGAGGGTCACGAGCAGTACTTC
TRBV2	TRBJ2-1	.	TRBD2	CASRERLASEQFF	TGTGCCAGCAGGGAACGACTAGCAAGTGAGCAGTTCTTC
TRBV29-1	TRBJ2-7	.	TRBD1	CSVQTGGYEQYF	TGCAGCGTCCAAACAGGGGGCTACGAGCAGTACTTC
TRBV5-1	TRBJ1-1	.	.	CASSSGQLNTEAFF	TGCGCCAGCAGCTCGGGACAACTGAACACTGAAGCTTTCTTT
TRBV5-1	TRBJ2-1	.	TRBD2	CASSLDRASGKMYNEQFF	TGCGCCAGCAGCTTGGATCGTGCTAGCGGGAAAATGTACAATGAGCAGTTCTTC
TRBV5-1	TRBJ2-5	.	TRBD2	CASSLAEGLDIVTQYF	TGCGCCAGCAGCTTGGCCGAGGGACTAGATATCGTGACCCAGTACTTC
TRBV19	TRBJ2-5	.	.	CASRRGGTQYF	TGTGCCAGTAGAAGAGGGGGAACCCAGTACTTC
TRBV6-4	TRBJ2-2	few	.	CASSRGNTGELFF	TGTGCCAGCAGTCGAGGAAACACCGGGGAGCTGTTTTTT
TRBV30	TRBJ1-2	.	.	CAWSVGGFGYTF	TGTGCCTGGAGTGTTGGAGGGTTTGGCTACACCTTC
TRBV6-1	TRBJ2-1	.	TRBD2	CANTGLAGGSGEQFF	TGTGCCAACACGGGACTAGCGGGAGGGTCGGGTGAGCAGTTCTTC
TRBV7-2	TRBJ2-2	.	.	CASSPQIQNTGELFF	TGTGCCAGCAGCCCCCAGATCCAGAACACCGGGGAGCTGTTTTTT
TRBV7-2	TRBJ2-1	.	.	CASSSGVAYNEQFF	TGTGCCAGCAGCTCGGGGGTGGCTTACAATGAGCAGTTCTTC
TRBV25-1	TRBJ2-7	.	.	CASSDPDSYEQYF	TGTGCCAGCAGTGACCCAGATTCCTACGAGCAGTACTTC
TRBV2	TRBJ2-1	.	.	CASSENPRQVFQYNEQFF	TGTGCCAGCAGCGAAAACCCTCGACAGGTTTTTCAGTACAATGAGCAGTTCTTC
TRBV5-1	TRBJ2-3	.	.	CASSLVSRADTQYF	TGCGCCAGCAGCTTGGTGTCGCGGGCAGATACGCAGTATTTT
TRBV9	TRBJ1-2	.	TRBD1	CASRTTSPGGNYGYTF	TGTGCCAGCAGAACAACATCTCCAGGGGGCAACTATGGCTACACCTTC
TRBV9	TRBJ1-3	few	.	CASSADSPSRVTIYF	TGTGCCAGCAGCGCTGACAGCCCGTCTAGGGTCACCATATATTTT
TRBV7-6	TRBJ2-5	.	.	CASSLVSQGGLETQYF	TGTGCCAGCAGCTTAGTTTCGCAGGGCGGTTTGGAGACCCAGTACTTC
TRBV6-1	TRBJ2-1	.	TRBD2	CASRALAGGIDEQFF	TGTGCCAGCAGGGCCCTAGCGGGAGGGATCGATGAGCAGTTCTTC
TRBV10-2	TRBJ2-7	.	.	CASSESSPSYEQYF	TGCGCCAGCAGTGAGTCCTCCCCGTCCTACGAGCAGTACTTC
TRBV15	TRBJ2-7	.	TRBD1	CATSRPGQDHYEQYF	TGTGCCACCAGCAGACCCGGACAGGATCACTACGAGCAGTACTTC
TRBV30	TRBJ2-2	.	.	CAWSVLLLDGELFF	TGTGCCTGGAGTGTACTACTATTGGACGGGGAGCTGTTTTTT
TRBV9	TRBJ1-5	few	.	CASSGTGNQPQHF	TGTGCCAGCAGCGGAACAGGGAATCAGCCCCAGCATTTT
TRBV9	TRBJ2-1	.	TRBD2	CASSVGLRSSGRLGPSYNEQFF	TGTGCCAGCAGCGTAGGACTCCGATCGAGCGGGAGATTAGGGCCCTCTTACAATGAGCAGTTCTTC
TRBV4-1	TRBJ2-7	.	.	CASSQDHLEGWYEQYF	TGCGCCAGCAGCCAAGATCACCTTGAGGGATGGTACGAGCAGTACTTC
TRBV7-9	TRBJ2-7	.	.	CASSLVALHEQYF	TGTGCCAGCAGCTTAGTTGCACTACACGAGCAGTACTTC
TRBV5-1	TRBJ1-2	.	.	CASSLGKANYGYTF	TGCGCCAGCAGCCTGGGGAAAGCGAACTATGGCTACACCTTC
TRBV27	TRBJ2-7	.	TRBD2	CASSLPTSGRAVQYF	TGTGCCAGCAGTTTACCCACTAGCGGGAGGGCGGTGCAGTACTTC
TRBV19	TRBJ2-6	.	.	CASRQISGANVLTF	TGTGCCAGTAGGCAGATCTCTGGGGCCAACGTCCTGACTTTC
TRBV5-1	TRBJ2-3	.	TRBD1	CASSPGTGGKDTQYF	TGCGCCAGCAGCCCCGGGACAGGGGGCAAAGATACGCAGTATTTT
TRBV29-1	TRBJ2-2	.	TRBD1	CSVETGMGGELFF	TGCAGCGTTGAGACAGGGATGGGCGGGGAGCTGTTTTTT
TRBV25-1	TRBJ2-5	.	.	CASSLEETQYF	TGTGCCAGCAGCCTGGAGGAGACCCAGTACTTC
TRBV19	TRBJ2-1	.	TRBD2	CASSIALAANEQFF	TGTGCCAGTAGTATTGCGCTAGCGGCAAATGAGCAGTTCTTC